The source of this T cell receptor (beta chain) is a study of T cell responses to AZD1222 COVID-19 vaccine. Study-wide context: Timing groups of about 4 and about 12 weeks for second doses were pooled. Broader study findings: Donors were mostly white British, more females; clonal diversity possibly underestimated.

As for this clone: No antigen is known for it.

Germline loops: CDR1 MNHEY, CDR2 SMNVEV (reference sequence). The CDR3 is made up of 16 amino acids. The V and J ends lost 6 bases and 6 bases respectively, with 20 bases between them. Some clones are missing from TCRdb's copy, which holds only in-frame ones; the method was immunoSEQ multiplex PCR. Found here are 90,000 to 150,000 clones, around 87% of them singletons; the top ten hold about 1.2%. Material: peripheral blood, obtained on day 0 of AZD1222 vaccination. This TCR was recovered from an adult in good health. This chain uses TRBV27 with TRBJ2-2; no clear D gene. Here the CDR3 reads CASSYSTTTPPGELFF. The CDR3 DNA follows: TGTGCCAGCAGCTACTCCACGACAACGCCGCCCGGGGAGCTGTTTTTT.